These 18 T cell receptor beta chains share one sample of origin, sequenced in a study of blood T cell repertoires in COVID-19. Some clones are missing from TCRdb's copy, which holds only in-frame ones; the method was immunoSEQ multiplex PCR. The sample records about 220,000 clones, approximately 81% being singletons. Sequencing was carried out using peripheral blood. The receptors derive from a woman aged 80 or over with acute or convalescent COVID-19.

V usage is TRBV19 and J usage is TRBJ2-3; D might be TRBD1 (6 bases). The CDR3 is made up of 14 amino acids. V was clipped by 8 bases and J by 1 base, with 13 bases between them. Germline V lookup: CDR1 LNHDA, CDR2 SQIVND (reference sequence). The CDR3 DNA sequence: TGTGCCAGTTCACAGGGATCAGGCACAGATACGCAGTATTTT. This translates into CASSQGSGTDTQYF.

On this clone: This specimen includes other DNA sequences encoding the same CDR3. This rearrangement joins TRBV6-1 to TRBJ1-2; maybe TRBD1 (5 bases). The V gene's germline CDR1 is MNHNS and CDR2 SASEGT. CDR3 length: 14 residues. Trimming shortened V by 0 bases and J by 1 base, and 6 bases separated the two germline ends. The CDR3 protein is CASSEAGGNYGYTF. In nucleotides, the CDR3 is TGTGCCAGCAGTGAAGCGGGGGGTAACTATGGCTACACCTTC.

The CDR3 region has the DNA TGTGCCAGCAGTTACTCGTGGGACATCATACTGTTTTTT. It is translated as CASSYSWDIILFF. This chain connects TRBV6-2 or TRBV6-3 to TRBJ1-4; a weak D match, TRBD1 (6 bases). Germline CDR1 MNHEY, CDR2 SVGEGT. CDR3 length equals 13 residues. V lost 0 bases to trimming and J lost 13 bases, with 12 bases between them.

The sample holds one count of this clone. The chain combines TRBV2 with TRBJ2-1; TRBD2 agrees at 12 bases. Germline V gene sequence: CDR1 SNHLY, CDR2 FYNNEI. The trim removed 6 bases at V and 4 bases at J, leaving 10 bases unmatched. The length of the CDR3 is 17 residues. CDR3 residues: CASRKTSGGTRYNEQFF. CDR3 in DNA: TGTGCCAGCAGGAAGACTAGCGGGGGAACAAGATACAATGAGCAGTTCTTC.

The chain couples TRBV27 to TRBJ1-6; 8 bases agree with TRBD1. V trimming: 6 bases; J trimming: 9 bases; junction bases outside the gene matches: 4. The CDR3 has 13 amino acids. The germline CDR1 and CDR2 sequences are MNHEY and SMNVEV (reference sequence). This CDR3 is CASSQGASSPLHF. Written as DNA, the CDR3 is TGTGCCAGCAGCCAGGGGGCCAGTTCACCCCTCCACTTT.

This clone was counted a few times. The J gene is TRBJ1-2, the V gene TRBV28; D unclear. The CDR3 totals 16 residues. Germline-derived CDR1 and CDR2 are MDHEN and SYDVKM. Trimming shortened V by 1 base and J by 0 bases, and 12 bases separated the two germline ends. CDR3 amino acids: CASSLFLPGANYGYTF. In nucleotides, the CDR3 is TGTGCCAGCAGTTTATTCCTCCCAGGCGCTAACTATGGCTACACCTTC.

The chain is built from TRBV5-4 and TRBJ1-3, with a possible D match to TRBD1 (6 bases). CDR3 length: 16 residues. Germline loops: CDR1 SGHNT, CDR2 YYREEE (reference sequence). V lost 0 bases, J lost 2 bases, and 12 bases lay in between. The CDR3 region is CASSLGAPGAGNTIYF. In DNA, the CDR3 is TGTGCCAGCAGCTTGGGGGCCCCAGGGGCTGGAAACACCATATATTTT.

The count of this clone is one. The CDR3 protein is CATSDPLAGGLYNEQFF. CDR3 nucleotides: TGTGCCACCAGTGACCCTTTAGCGGGGGGGCTCTACAATGAGCAGTTCTTC. The chain recombines TRBV24-1 with TRBJ2-1, with 11 bases aligning to TRBD2. The CDR3 runs to 17 residues. Germline V lookup: CDR1 KGHDR, CDR2 SFDVKD. V shed 4 bases, J shed 3 bases, and the junction held 7 bases outside the gene matches.

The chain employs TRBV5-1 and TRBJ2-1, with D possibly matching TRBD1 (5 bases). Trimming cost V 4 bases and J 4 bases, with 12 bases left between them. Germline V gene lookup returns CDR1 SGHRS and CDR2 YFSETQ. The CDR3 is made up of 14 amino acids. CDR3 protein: CASSLQVSYNEQFF. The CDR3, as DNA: TGCGCCAGCAGCCTACAGGTATCATACAATGAGCAGTTCTTC.

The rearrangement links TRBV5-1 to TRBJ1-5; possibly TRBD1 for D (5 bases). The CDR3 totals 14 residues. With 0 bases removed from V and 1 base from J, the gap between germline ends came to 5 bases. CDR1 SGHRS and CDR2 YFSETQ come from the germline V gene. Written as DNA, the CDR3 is TGCGCCAGCAGCTTGGGACAGAGCAATCAGCCCCAGCATTTT. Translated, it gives CASSLGQSNQPQHF.

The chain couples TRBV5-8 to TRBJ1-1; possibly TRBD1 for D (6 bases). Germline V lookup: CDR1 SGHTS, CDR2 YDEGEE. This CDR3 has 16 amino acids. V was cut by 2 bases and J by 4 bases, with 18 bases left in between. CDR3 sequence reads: CASSFRTAFPATEAFF. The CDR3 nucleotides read TGTGCCAGCAGCTTCCGGACAGCCTTCCCTGCCACTGAAGCTTTCTTT.

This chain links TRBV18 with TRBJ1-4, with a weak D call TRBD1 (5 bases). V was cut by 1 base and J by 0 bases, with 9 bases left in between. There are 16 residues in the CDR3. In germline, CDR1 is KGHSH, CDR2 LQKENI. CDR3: CASSPLSQATNEKLFF. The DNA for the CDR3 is TGTGCCAGCTCACCACTCTCACAGGCAACTAATGAAAAACTGTTTTTT.

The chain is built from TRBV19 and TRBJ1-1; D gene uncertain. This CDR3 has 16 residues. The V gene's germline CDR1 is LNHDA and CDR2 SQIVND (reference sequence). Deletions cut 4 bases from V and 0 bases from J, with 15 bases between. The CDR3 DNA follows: TGTGCCAGTAGTAGTTTGGAGGACGGTCTGAACACTGAAGCTTTCTTT. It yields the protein CASSSLEDGLNTEAFF. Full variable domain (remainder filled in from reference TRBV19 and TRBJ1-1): DGGITQSPKYLFRKEGQNVTLSCEQNLNHDAMYWYRQDPGQGLRLIYYSQIVNDFQKGDIAEGYSVSREKKESFPLTVTSAQKNPTAFYLCASSSLEDGLNTEAFFGQGTRLTVV.

For the CDR3, the DNA is TGCGCCAGCAGCCAGGGACAGTTTTACAATGAGCAGTTCTTC. Encoded protein: CASSQGQFYNEQFF. This chain connects TRBV5-1 to TRBJ2-1; 7 bases map to TRBD1. Germline values: CDR1 SGHRS, CDR2 YFSETQ. The V gene end was trimmed by 4 bases and the J gene end by 4 bases; junction bases not matched to a gene: 5. CDR3 length: 14 residues. Full variable domain (rest looked up from reference TRBV5-1 and TRBJ2-1): KAGVTQTPRYLIKTRGQQVTLSCSPISGHRSVSWYQQTPGQGLQFLFEYFSETQRNKGNFPGRFSGRQFSNSRSEMNVSTLELGDSALYLCASSQGQFYNEQFFGPGTRLTVL.

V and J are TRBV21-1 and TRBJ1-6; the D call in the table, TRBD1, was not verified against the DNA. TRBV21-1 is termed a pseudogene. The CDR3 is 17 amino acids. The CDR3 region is CASTPVGQSAYNSPLHF. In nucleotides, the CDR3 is TGTGCCAGCACTCCGGTGGGACAGTCAGCCTATAATTCACCCCTCCACTTT.

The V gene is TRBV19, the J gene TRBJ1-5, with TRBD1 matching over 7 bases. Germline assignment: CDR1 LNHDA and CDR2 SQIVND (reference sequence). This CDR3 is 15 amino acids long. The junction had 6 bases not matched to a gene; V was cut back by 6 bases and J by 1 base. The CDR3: CASRAGGRSNQPQHF. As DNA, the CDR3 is TGTGCCAGTAGAGCAGGGGGTCGGAGCAATCAGCCCCAGCATTTT.

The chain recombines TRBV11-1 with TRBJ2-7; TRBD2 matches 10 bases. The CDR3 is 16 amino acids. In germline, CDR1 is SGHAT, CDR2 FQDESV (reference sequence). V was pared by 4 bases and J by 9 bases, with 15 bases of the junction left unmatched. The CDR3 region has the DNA TGTGCCAGCAGCTCTCCTGGCGGGACTAGCGTTAGTCGGCAGTACTTC. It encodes CASSSPGGTSVSRQYF.

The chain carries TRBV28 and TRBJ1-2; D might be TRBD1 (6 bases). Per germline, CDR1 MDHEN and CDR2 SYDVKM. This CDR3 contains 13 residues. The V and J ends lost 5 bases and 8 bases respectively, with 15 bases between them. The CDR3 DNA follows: TGTGCCAGCAGTCTACAGGGATCCGGGGGCTACACCTTC. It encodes CASSLQGSGGYTF.